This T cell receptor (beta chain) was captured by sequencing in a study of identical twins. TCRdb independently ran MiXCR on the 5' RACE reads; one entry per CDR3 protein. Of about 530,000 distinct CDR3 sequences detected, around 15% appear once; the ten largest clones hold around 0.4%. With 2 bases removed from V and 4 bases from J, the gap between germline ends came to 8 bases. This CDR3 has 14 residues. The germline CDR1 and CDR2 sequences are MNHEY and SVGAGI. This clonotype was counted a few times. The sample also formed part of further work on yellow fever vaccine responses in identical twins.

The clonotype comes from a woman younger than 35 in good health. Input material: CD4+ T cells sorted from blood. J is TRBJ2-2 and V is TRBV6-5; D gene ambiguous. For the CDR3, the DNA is TGTGCCAGCAGTTACGGGCAGATCACCGGGGAGCTGTTTTTT. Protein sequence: CASSYGQITGELFF.